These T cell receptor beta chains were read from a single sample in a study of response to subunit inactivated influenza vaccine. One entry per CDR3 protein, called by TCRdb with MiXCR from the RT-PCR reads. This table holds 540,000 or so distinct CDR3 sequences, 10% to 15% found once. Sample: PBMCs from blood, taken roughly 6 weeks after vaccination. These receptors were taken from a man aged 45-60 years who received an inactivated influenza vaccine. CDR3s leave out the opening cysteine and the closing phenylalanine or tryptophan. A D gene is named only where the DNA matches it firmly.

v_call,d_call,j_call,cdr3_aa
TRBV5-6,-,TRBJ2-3,ASSTGIWGTDTQY
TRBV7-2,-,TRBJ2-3,ASSLARISGTDTQY
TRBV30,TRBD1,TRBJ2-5,AWSRDSYQETQY
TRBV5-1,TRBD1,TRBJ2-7,ASSLVGTGVEQY
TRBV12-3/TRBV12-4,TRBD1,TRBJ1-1,ASHRQGAPEAF
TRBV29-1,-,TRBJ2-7,SVEGRATYEQY
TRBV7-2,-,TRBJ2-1,ASSLRVAREAEQF
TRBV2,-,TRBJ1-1,ASSEAVIYTEAF
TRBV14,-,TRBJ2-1,ASSQEFGVGEQF
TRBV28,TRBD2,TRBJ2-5,ASSLLVPGLKETQY
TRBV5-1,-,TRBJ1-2,ASLPGMGSYGYT
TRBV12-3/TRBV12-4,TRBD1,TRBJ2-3,ASSLARTGGTDTQY
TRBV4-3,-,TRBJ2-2,ASSQDLVFGGNTGELF
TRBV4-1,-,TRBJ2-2,ASSQLYGGPYTGELF
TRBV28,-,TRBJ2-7,ASSFPRGASLSYEQY
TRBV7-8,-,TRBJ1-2,ASSLGGRGVYGYT
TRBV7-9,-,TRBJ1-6,ASSLPGTDTNSPLH
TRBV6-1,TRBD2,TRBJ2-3,ASSDSAGLFADTQY
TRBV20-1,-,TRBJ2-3,SGRVGSLPQY
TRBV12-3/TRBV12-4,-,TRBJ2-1,ASSLSSYNEQF
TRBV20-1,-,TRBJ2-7,SASGISYEQY
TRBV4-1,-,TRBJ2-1,ASSLPRDRGGAYNEQF
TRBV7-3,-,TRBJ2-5,ASSPQSGTTGTQY
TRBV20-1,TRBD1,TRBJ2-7,SASGTGIDEQY
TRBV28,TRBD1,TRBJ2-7,ASSGDRGWDSYEQY
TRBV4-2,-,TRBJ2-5,ASSPRVAKETQY
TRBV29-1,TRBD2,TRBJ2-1,SVAVAGERNEQF
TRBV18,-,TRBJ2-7,ASSPRADAEQY
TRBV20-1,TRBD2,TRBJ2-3,SAPTRGLAGRTDTQY
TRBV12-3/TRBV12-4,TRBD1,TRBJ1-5,ASSLTGRVNQPQH
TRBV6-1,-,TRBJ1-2,ASSQDRYYGYT
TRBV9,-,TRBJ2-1,ASSVVEGSYNEQF
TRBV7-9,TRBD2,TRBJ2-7,ASSLLAGGIYEQY
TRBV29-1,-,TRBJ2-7,SVAIGSLSYEQY
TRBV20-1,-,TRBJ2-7,SALPAISYEQY
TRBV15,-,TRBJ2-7,ATSRVDSYEQY
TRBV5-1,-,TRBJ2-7,ASSSDVGGEQY
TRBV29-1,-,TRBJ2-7,SVEQEFGQY
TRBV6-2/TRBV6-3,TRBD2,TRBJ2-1,ASNPRGLAGISYNEQF
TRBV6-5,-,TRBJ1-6,ASSYFSENSPLH
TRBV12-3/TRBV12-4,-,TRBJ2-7,ASRGDLVSYEQY
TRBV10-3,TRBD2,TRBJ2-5,AISKAQRGDQETQY
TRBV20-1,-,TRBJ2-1,SALPTGPSSYNEQF
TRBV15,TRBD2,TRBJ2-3,ATGAGGITDTQY